Here is one TCR beta chain with its context. Here the CDR3 omits its conserved ending phenylalanine or tryptophan, so a read error is the likely source. Co-extracting RNA and DNA was done with roughly 17-31 mg of unsorted bulk tissue as input. Trimming cost V 4 bases and J 2 bases; bases outside gene matches: 7. CDR3 length: 17 residues. From germline, CDR1 is SGHRS and CDR2 YFSETQ. The record originates from a study of tumor-infiltrating lymphocytes in primary liver carcinoma. Total RNA amounting to roughly 450 ng was the source from which TCR beta cDNA was made with a constant-region primer. Generation of the TCR beta libraries relied on three nested multiplex PCR rounds using slightly modified ARM-PCR. TRBV1-TRBV30 forward and Cbeta reverse primers drove the first two roughly 10-cycle rounds. Each CDR3 protein gets one entry after TCRdb re-called the multiplex PCR reads with MiXCR. The repertoire has fewer than 150,000 distinct CDR3 sequences, around two thirds of them found once; the top ten carry 7% to 10%.

The V call is TRBV5-1, the J call TRBJ2-5; 14 positions agree with TRBD2. This TCR derives from a woman aged 55-69 years with primary liver carcinoma and hepatitis B virus infection. Sequencing used liver tumor tissue from sampling region 1. Subset in this sample: tumor region T1, superior pole. The CDR3 bases are TGCGCCAGCAGCCCTGGGACTAGCGGGAGACAACAAGAGACCCAGTACTTA. Translation gives CASSPGTSGRQQETQYL.